Following are 14 T cell receptor beta chains from one sample sequenced in a study of blood T cell repertoires in COVID-19. Some clones are missing from TCRdb's copy, which holds only in-frame ones; the method was immunoSEQ multiplex PCR. The sample has approximately 140,000 clones, 80% to 85% seen once. Sequences were obtained from PBMCs or T cells enriched from blood (not recorded which). These receptors all stem from a woman between 50 and 59 years old who had been exposed to COVID-19.

The count of this clone is one. The chain uses TRBV7-7 and TRBJ2-7; 10 positions match TRBD1. This CDR3 comprises 13 residues. Unmatched junction bases numbered 5, after V lost 5 bases and J lost 7 bases. Looked up from germline, CDR1 is SSHAT and CDR2 is FNYEAQ (reference sequence). The DNA for the CDR3 is TGTGCCAGCAGCGCCGACAGGGGGCAAGAGCAGTACTTC. The encoded protein is CASSADRGQEQYF.

The chain couples TRBV9 to TRBJ1-3; D possibly corresponds to TRBD1 (6 bases). Trimming removed 10 bases at V and 4 bases at J, with 15 bases between. This CDR3 comprises 13 residues. From germline, CDR1 is SGDLS and CDR2 YYNGEE. This chain's CDR3 is CASEQGAGNTIYF. The CDR3 bases are TGTGCCTCCGAACAGGGCGCCGGAAACACCATATATTTT.

The chain has TRBV7-8 and TRBJ1-3, with D perhaps TRBD1 (6 bases). V lost 1 base to trimming and J lost 2 bases, with 15 bases between them. The CDR3 totals 17 residues. Germline CDR1 is SGHVS and CDR2 is FQNEAQ. CDR3: CASSLVRGAGAGNTIYF. DNA for the CDR3: TGTGCCAGCAGCTTAGTGCGGGGGGCGGGCGCTGGAAACACCATATATTTT.

This clone appeared a few times. The chain couples TRBV29-1 to TRBJ1-2; tentatively, D is TRBD1 (5 bases). Per germline, CDR1 SQVTM and CDR2 ANQGSEA. Trimming took off 4 bases at V and 0 bases at J, with 6 bases between the two ends. This CDR3 has 12 amino acids. CDR3 nucleotide sequence: TGCAGCGTTGGGACAACTAACTATGGCTACACCTTC. This encodes CSVGTTNYGYTF. Supplemented by reference TRBV29-1 and TRBJ1-2, the full variable domain reads SAVISQKPSRDICQRGTSLTIQCQVDSQVTMMFWYRQQPGQSLTLIATANQGSEATYESGFVIDKFPISRPNLTFSTLTVSNMSPEDSSIYLCSVGTTNYGYTFGSGTRLTVV.

The CDR3 region is CASSARQGRNYNNEQFF. In DNA, the CDR3 is TGTGCCAGCAGTGCAAGACAGGGGAGGAACTATAACAATGAGCAGTTCTTC. This chain links TRBV6-9 with TRBJ2-1; the match to TRBD1 covers 8 bases. This CDR3 contains 17 residues. The V segment lost 5 bases and the J segment 5 bases; nucleotides outside the gene matches: 14. Germline CDR1 is MNHGY and CDR2 is SVAAGI.

The chain employs TRBV29-1 and TRBJ2-5; D gene ambiguous. CDR3 length: 13 residues. V was shortened by 6 bases and J by 5 bases, with 16 bases between the two germline ends. CDR1 SQVTM and CDR2 ANQGSEA come from the germline V gene. CDR3 sequence: CSVRIRLRETQYF. The CDR3 nucleotides are TGCAGCGTGCGTATTCGGCTGCGGGAGACCCAGTACTTC.

CDR3 coding DNA: TGCGCCAGCACCCTGGGACAGGGAGGAAACACCATATATTTT. Encoded protein: CASTLGQGGNTIYF. V and J are TRBV10-2 and TRBJ1-3; TRBD1 matches at 9 bases. The CDR3 covers 14 residues. Germline CDR1 is WSHSY and CDR2 is SAAADI. V shed 7 bases, J shed 4 bases, and the junction held 5 bases outside the gene matches.

This rearrangement joins TRBV7-9 to TRBJ1-1, with D possibly matching TRBD1 (5 bases). Trimming took off 4 bases at V and 3 bases at J, with 18 bases between the two ends. The CDR3 extends over 16 amino acids. CDR1 is SEHNR and CDR2 is FQNEAQ in the germline V gene (reference sequence). CDR3 in DNA: TGTGCCAGCAGCTCAGGGCACACCAGACGGGACACTGAAGCTTTCTTT. Protein product: CASSSGHTRRDTEAFF.

The chain carries TRBV9 and TRBJ2-1; 10 nucleotides match TRBD1. CDR1 and CDR2 (germline): SGDLS, YYNGEE. J gave up 7 bases and V 3 bases, and 10 bases lay outside the gene matches. The CDR3 has 16 amino acids. CDR3: CASSEGQGSALNEQFF. The CDR3 region has the DNA TGTGCCAGCAGCGAGGGACAGGGGTCAGCTCTTAATGAGCAGTTCTTC.

The chain couples TRBV27 to TRBJ2-3, with 8 bases lining up with TRBD2. The CDR3 consists of 17 residues. Losses at the gene ends were 8 bases for V and 2 bases for J; bases not matched to a gene: 15. Germline V gene data show CDR1 as MNHEY and CDR2 as SMNVEV (reference sequence). CDR3 sequence reads: CASAPLLISGDTDTQYF. CDR3 DNA: TGTGCCAGCGCGCCCCTCTTGATTAGCGGGGACACAGATACGCAGTATTTT.

V gene TRBV29-1 combines with J gene TRBJ2-7; TRBD2 is a possible D gene (7 bases). The CDR3 loop spans 13 amino acids. Germline CDR1 is SQVTM and CDR2 is ANQGSEA. The V gene lost 7 bases and the J gene lost 7 bases, with 20 bases spanning the gap. The CDR3 loop reads CSGTRQAGEEQYF. CDR3 nucleotides: TGCAGCGGAACTCGACAGGCGGGGGAGGAGCAGTACTTC.

This clone was detected a few times. This chain links TRBV6-1 with TRBJ2-5; D may be TRBD2 (6 bases). Germline V CDR1 and CDR2: MNHNS, SASEGT. This CDR3 is 16 amino acids long. With 2 bases removed from V and 4 bases from J, the gap between germline ends came to 17 bases. This CDR3 is CASSESAAEGRETQYF. The CDR3 coding sequence is TGTGCCAGCAGTGAATCGGCAGCGGAGGGGAGAGAGACCCAGTACTTC.

This clone came up many times. J is TRBJ1-1 and V is TRBV4-1; the D gene is possibly TRBD1 (6 bases). Looked up from germline, CDR1 is MGHRA and CDR2 is YSYEKL. The CDR3 runs to 18 residues. Trimming removed 0 bases at V and 1 base at J, with 18 bases between. CDR3 in amino acids: CASSQDADSARGNTEAFF. DNA for the CDR3: TGCGCCAGCAGCCAAGATGCGGACAGCGCCCGGGGGAACACTGAAGCTTTCTTT.

The chain combines TRBV7-8 with TRBJ1-2, with TRBD1 as a possible D gene (6 bases). V was cut by 7 bases and J by 1 base, with 16 bases left in between. The length of the CDR3 is 15 residues. Germline CDR1 SGHVS, CDR2 FQNEAQ. For the CDR3, the DNA is TGTGCCAGCACGGCAGGGGTAGGCCTTAACTATGGCTACACCTTC. It specifies CASTAGVGLNYGYTF.